Listed here are 32 T cell receptor beta chains from one sample, sequenced in a study of blood T cells in healthy people across ages. The authors ran a second PCR of roughly 7 to 11 cycles using a sample-barcoded 5' primer and a J-beta primer mix. TCRdb used MiXCR to reprocess the 5' RACE reads, holding one entry per CDR3 protein. The sample yields approximately 810,000 distinct CDR3 sequences, under 40% seen once. The sample taken for sequencing was blood. The receptor set was obtained from a young man in good health.

The chain is built from TRBV16 and TRBJ1-1; 10 bases are a match to TRBD1. Trimming at V came to 0 bases and at J to 11 bases, leaving 6 bases not matched to a gene. From germline, CDR1 is KGHSY and CDR2 FQNENV. This CDR3 has 14 amino acids. The CDR3 reads CASSQSGTGEVAFF. CDR3 nucleotides: TGTGCCAGCAGCCAATCGGGGACAGGGGAGGTCGCTTTCTTT.

The J gene is TRBJ2-1, the V gene TRBV10-3, with D maybe TRBD2 (6 bases). V lost 4 bases to trimming and J lost 13 bases, with 14 bases between them. Germline V lookup: CDR1 ENHRY, CDR2 SYGVKD. This CDR3 spans 12 amino acids. Here the CDR3 DNA reads TGTGCCATCAGTGTCCCCGGGACTCCCCAGTTCTTC. Translating gives CAISVPGTPQFF.

This clonotype was detected once. CDR3 sequence reads: CSAVPGGQDDYTF. In DNA, the CDR3 is TGCAGTGCTGTCCCCGGGGGACAGGATGACTACACCTTC. This sequence joins TRBV20-1 and TRBJ1-2; 8 positions agree with TRBD1. The CDR3 consists of 13 residues. Germline V CDR1 and CDR2: DFQATT, SNEGSKA (reference sequence). After removal of 5 bases from V and 10 bases from J, the junction contained 12 bases not matched to a gene.

The chain recombines TRBV7-2 with TRBJ2-3, with a weak D call TRBD2 (6 bases). Trimming left V 1 base short and J 3 bases short, with 17 bases between. This CDR3 has 17 amino acids. Germline V lookup: CDR1 SGHTA, CDR2 FQGNSA. The CDR3 bases are TGTGCCAGCAGCTTAGGAGTGCCAGGGACTTCGACAGATACGCAGTATTTT. Encoded protein: CASSLGVPGTSTDTQYF. The full variable domain, completed using reference TRBV7-2 and TRBJ2-3, is GAGVSQSPSNKVTEKGKDVELRCDPISGHTALYWYRQSLGQGLEFLIYFQGNSAPDKSGLPSDRFSAERTGGSVSTLTIQRTQQEDSAVYLCASSLGVPGTSTDTQYFGPGTRLTVL.

This clonotype has ten or more counts. The gene calls are TRBV20-1 and TRBJ1-2; D gene ambiguous. There are 13 residues in the CDR3. V was clipped by 1 base and J by 4 bases, with 10 bases between them. CDR1 and CDR2 from the germline V gene are DFQATT and SNEGSKA (reference sequence). DNA of the CDR3: TGCAGTGCTAGAGCGGGCAGGCGCTATGGCTACACCTTC. It specifies CSARAGRRYGYTF.

The V and J genes are TRBV12-3 or TRBV12-4 and TRBJ1-1; maybe TRBD1 (6 bases). CDR3 length: 14 amino acids. Trimming cost V 5 bases and J 0 bases, with 10 bases left between them. The CDR3 is CASSRRTVNTEAFF. The CDR3 region has the DNA TGTGCCAGCAGTCGCCGGACAGTGAACACTGAAGCTTTCTTT.

The V call is TRBV4-2, the J call TRBJ2-3, with 9 nucleotides matching TRBD2. Per the germline V gene, CDR1 is LGHNA and CDR2 is YNFKEQ. This CDR3 spans 16 amino acids. J gave up 1 base and V 2 bases, and 4 bases lay outside the gene matches. This CDR3 reads CASSQQRGAGTDTQYF. DNA of the CDR3: TGTGCCAGCAGCCAACAGCGGGGGGCGGGCACAGATACGCAGTATTTT.

This chain joins TRBV28 and TRBJ2-7; D unclear. Trimming removed 6 bases from V and 2 bases from J, with 14 bases in between. This CDR3 is built from 14 residues. From germline, CDR1 is MDHEN and CDR2 SYDVKM. CDR3 protein: CASSPHMKTYEQYF. The CDR3 DNA reads as TGTGCCAGCAGCCCCCACATGAAAACCTACGAGCAGTACTTC.

Many counts were recorded for this clonotype. The V and J genes are TRBV12-3 or TRBV12-4 and TRBJ2-1; TRBD1 might be the D (6 bases). The CDR3 has 15 residues. V was trimmed by 5 bases and J by 1 base, leaving 12 bases between them. This chain's CDR3 is CASSRTGWSYNEQFF. As DNA, the CDR3 is TGTGCCAGCAGTCGAACAGGGTGGTCCTACAATGAGCAGTTCTTC.

The chain is built from TRBV7-3 and TRBJ2-1; D unresolved. The V gene lost 5 bases and the J gene lost 2 bases, with 19 bases spanning the gap. The CDR3 totals 17 residues. Per germline, CDR1 SGHTA and CDR2 FQGTGA. CDR3 DNA sequence: TGTGCCAGCAGCCCACATTCTTTAAGCCTAACCTACAATGAGCAGTTCTTC. It codes for CASSPHSLSLTYNEQFF.

The rearrangement uses TRBV4-3 and TRBJ2-3; 9 nucleotides match TRBD2. CDR3 length: 15 amino acids. V shed 1 base, J shed 2 bases, and the junction held 1 base outside the gene matches. Germline V lookup: CDR1 LGHNA, CDR2 YSLEER. In DNA form, the CDR3 reads TGCGCCAGCAGCCAAGCTAGCGGGGTCACAGATACGCAGTATTTT. Translating it yields CASSQASGVTDTQYF.

The chain combines TRBV7-9 with TRBJ2-2; the match to TRBD2 covers 7 bases. Looked up from germline, CDR1 is SEHNR and CDR2 is FQNEAQ (reference sequence). V shed 1 base, J shed 0 bases, and the junction held 11 bases outside the gene matches. CDR3 length equals 19 residues. The CDR3 protein is CASSLGAASGHTNTGELFF. Here the CDR3 DNA reads TGTGCCAGCAGCTTAGGAGCTGCTAGCGGACACACGAACACCGGGGAGCTGTTTTTT.

DNA for the CDR3: TGTGCCAGCAGTCCGGATCACGGGACGGGCACTGAAGCTTTCTTT. This encodes CASSPDHGTGTEAFF. This chain links TRBV6-1 with TRBJ1-1; D possibly corresponds to TRBD1 (5 bases). Trimming removed 5 bases at V and 4 bases at J, with 17 bases between. This CDR3 is built from 15 residues. From germline, CDR1 is MNHNS and CDR2 SASEGT.

This clonotype was detected only a few times. This chain uses TRBV6-6 with TRBJ2-3; D remains ambiguous. Germline V gene data show CDR1 as MNHNY and CDR2 as SVGAGI (reference sequence). The CDR3 spans 12 residues. V was clipped by 0 bases and J by 4 bases, with 2 bases between them. CDR3 nucleotides: TGTGCCAGCAGTTACTCGTCAGATACGCAGTATTTT. Its protein is CASSYSSDTQYF.

This clonotype was counted a few times. The chain carries TRBV5-1 and TRBJ1-2, with D possibly being TRBD1 (5 bases). The CDR3 is made up of 15 amino acids. Between the trimmed V and J ends, which lost 0 bases and 3 bases, there was a span of 12 bases. CDR1 and CDR2 (germline): SGHRS, YFSETQ. The CDR3 sequence is CASSLVAGSDYGYTF. In DNA form, the CDR3 reads TGCGCCAGCAGCTTGGTTGCAGGGAGTGACTATGGCTACACCTTC.

This clonotype was detected only a few times. The CDR3 is CSAASRGETQYF. As DNA, the CDR3 is TGCAGTGCGGCCTCTAGGGGAGAGACCCAGTACTTC. V usage is TRBV20-1 and J usage is TRBJ2-5; D perhaps matches TRBD1 (5 bases). The CDR3 runs 12 residues. V was pared by 6 bases and J by 4 bases, with 12 bases between. Germline CDR1 DFQATT, CDR2 SNEGSKA (reference sequence).

V is TRBV7-2 and J is TRBJ2-7; 7 bases align to TRBD2. The CDR3 is 17 residues long. With 5 bases clipped from V and 0 bases from J, the junction kept 13 bases outside the gene matches. The V gene's germline CDR1 is SGHTA and CDR2 FQGNSA. CDR3 DNA sequence: TGTGCCAGCAGCCCCTACACACCTAGCGGCGACTCCTACGAGCAGTACTTC. Translating gives CASSPYTPSGDSYEQYF.

J is TRBJ2-2 and V is TRBV12-3 or TRBV12-4; the D gene is possibly TRBD2 (5 bases). V was shortened by 3 bases and J by 2 bases, with 16 bases between the two germline ends. The CDR3 contains 17 residues. The DNA of the CDR3 is TGTGCCAGCAGTTTTAGTTCTGGAGGAGTAAACACCGGGGAGCTGTTTTTT. This translates into CASSFSSGGVNTGELFF.

This clonotype was observed a few times. The chain combines TRBV24-1 with TRBJ2-3; 7 bases fit TRBD1. The V segment lost 4 bases and the J segment 3 bases; nucleotides outside the gene matches: 6. CDR1 is KGHDR, CDR2 SFDVKD, per germline. This CDR3 has 15 amino acids. CDR3 nucleotide sequence: TGTGCCACCAGTGACTGGCAGACAGGGACAGATACGCAGTATTTT. Amino acids: CATSDWQTGTDTQYF.

This clonotype was detected only once. The chain is built from TRBV11-2 and TRBJ2-6; 8 bases are shared with TRBD1. This CDR3 spans 21 amino acids. Germline CDR1 SGHAT, CDR2 FQNNGV. V trimming: 2 bases; J trimming: 0 bases; junction bases outside the gene matches: 15. In nucleotides, the CDR3 is TGTGCCAGCAGCTTAACCGGTGACAGGGGAGGATTCGACTCTGGGGCCAACGTCCTGACTTTC. Translated: CASSLTGDRGGFDSGANVLTF.

As concerns this clonotype: A much larger clonotype is one base distant, so this may be a read error. This chain joins TRBV20-1 and TRBJ2-4; D gene uncertain. The CDR3 is 14 amino acids. Germline-derived CDR1 and CDR2 are DFQATT and SNEGSKA (reference sequence). Here the CDR3 DNA reads TGCAGTGCTAGCCTGGCGGCAGCCAAAAACATTCGGTACTTC. It translates to CSASLAAAKNIRYF.

The rearrangement joins TRBV20-1 to TRBJ2-1; 12 bases line up with TRBD2. The CDR3 is 17 residues long. CDR1 and CDR2 (germline): DFQATT, SNEGSKA (reference sequence). Trimming at V came to 2 bases and at J to 6 bases, leaving 11 bases not matched to a gene. The CDR3 spells CSARLAGGPHSSNEQFF. The CDR3 coding sequence is TGCAGTGCTAGACTAGCGGGGGGGCCCCACTCTAGCAATGAGCAGTTCTTC.

The rearrangement uses TRBV4-1 and TRBJ2-2; D gene unclear. The V end lost 0 bases, the J end lost 5 bases, and 7 bases lay between the germline ends. Per the germline V gene, CDR1 is MGHRA and CDR2 is YSYEKL. The CDR3 runs to 14 residues. As DNA, the CDR3 is TGCGCCAGCAGCCAAGACATCGCTACCGGGGAGCTGTTTTTT. It yields the protein CASSQDIATGELFF.

This clonotype was counted a few times. The chain links TRBV7-2 to TRBJ2-5; D possibly uses TRBD1 or TRBD2 (6 bases each). Trimming removed 4 bases at V and 11 bases at J, with 17 bases between. The CDR3 runs 13 residues. Germline values: CDR1 SGHTA, CDR2 FQGNSA. CDR3 protein: CASSSGALNEQYF. As DNA, the CDR3 is TGTGCCAGCAGCTCGGGGGCCCTCAATGAGCAGTACTTC.

The genes are TRBV7-9 and TRBJ2-7, with D tentatively TRBD1 or TRBD2 (5 bases each). This CDR3 spans 15 amino acids. With 7 bases removed from V and 2 bases from J, the gap between germline ends came to 18 bases. Germline V gene lookup returns CDR1 SEHNR and CDR2 FQNEAQ (reference sequence). CDR3 coding DNA: TGTGCCAGCAACTCGATACGGGACGGACCCTACGAGCAGTACTTC. This gives the protein CASNSIRDGPYEQYF.

This clonotype was counted between two and nine times. The chain is built from TRBV7-6 and TRBJ2-5; TRBD2 matches at 8 bases. From germline, CDR1 is SGHVS and CDR2 FNYEAQ. The CDR3 has 15 amino acids. Germline trimming cut 3 bases from V and 7 bases from J; bases unmatched to any gene: 10. The CDR3 here is CASSLDGGVSRTQYF. CDR3 bases: TGTGCCAGCAGCTTGGACGGGGGGGTCAGTCGGACCCAGTACTTC.

This clonotype appeared a single time. Given a much more abundant clone one base away, this may be a read error. This sequence joins TRBV4-3 and TRBJ2-6; D gene uncertain. The CDR3 spans 16 residues. The ends were cut back, 1 base at V and 2 bases at J, with 9 bases in the middle. Germline V gene data show CDR1 as LGHNA and CDR2 as YSLEER. The CDR3 DNA follows: TGCGCCAGCAGCCAAGTTGATATTGCTGGGGCCAACGTCCTGACTTTC. Translating it yields CASSQVDIAGANVLTF.

The V gene is TRBV12-3 or TRBV12-4, the J gene TRBJ2-3, with a tentative D call TRBD1 (5 bases). The CDR3 consists of 13 residues. Between the trimmed V and J ends, which lost 7 bases and 6 bases, there was a span of 14 bases. The CDR3 protein is CASTPQGWDTQYF. The CDR3 nucleotides read TGTGCCAGCACCCCTCAGGGCTGGGATACGCAGTATTTT.

There are a few counts of this clonotype. J is TRBJ2-1 and V is TRBV27, with TRBD2 matching 16 bases. The trim removed 6 bases at V and 9 bases at J, leaving 5 bases unmatched. This CDR3 comprises 15 residues. Germline CDR1 and CDR2: MNHEY and SMNVEV (reference sequence). CDR3 sequence reads: CASRKGTSGGGEQFF. CDR3 sequence (DNA): TGTGCCAGCAGGAAGGGGACTAGCGGGGGGGGTGAGCAGTTCTTC.

The rearrangement joins TRBV12-3 or TRBV12-4 to TRBJ2-2; 7 nucleotides match TRBD2. The trim removed 6 bases at V and 3 bases at J, leaving 4 bases unmatched. The CDR3 runs to 14 residues. The CDR3: CASRRGEDTGELFF. The CDR3 DNA is TGTGCCAGCAGACGGGGGGAGGACACCGGGGAGCTGTTTTTT.

The gene calls are TRBV11-1 and TRBJ2-5; the D gene is possibly TRBD2 (5 bases). The CDR3 length is 15 residues. From germline, CDR1 is SGHAT and CDR2 FQDESV (reference sequence). V lost 7 bases and J 2 bases, leaving 17 bases between the germline ends. This CDR3 reads CASITTRTLQETQYF. The CDR3 coding sequence is TGTGCCAGCATCACTACAAGGACTCTACAAGAGACCCAGTACTTC.

On this clonotype itself: A read error may produce the germline difference seen at one junction end. This sequence joins TRBV29-1 and TRBJ2-5; D perhaps matches TRBD2 (6 bases). In germline, CDR1 is SQVTM, CDR2 ANQGSEA. The CDR3 covers 14 residues. The CDR3 DNA follows: TGCAGCGTCGAAGCGCGGGGTAGGTGGGAGACCCAGTACTTC. Its protein product is CSVEARGRWETQYF.